Each of the 18 T cell receptor beta chains below was sequenced from the same sample in a study of blood T cell repertoires in COVID-19. TCRdb's table, derived via immunoSEQ multiplex PCR, lists solely in-frame clones and lacks some. The table has fewer than 250,000 clones, 88% seen once; the top ten hold over 1.5%. Sequencing was carried out using peripheral blood. These receptor sequences come from an older man with acute or convalescent COVID-19.

This rearrangement joins TRBV6-5 to TRBJ1-2, with TRBD1 as a possible D gene (6 bases). The CDR3 is made up of 14 amino acids. Per germline, CDR1 MNHEY and CDR2 SVGAGI. Trimming shortened V by 6 bases and J by 4 bases, and 15 bases separated the two germline ends. This CDR3 reads CASRAQGFLYGYTF. The CDR3 DNA is TGTGCCAGCAGAGCTCAGGGGTTCCTCTATGGCTACACCTTC.

V usage is TRBV28 and J usage is TRBJ1-2, with TRBD1 matching 7 bases. CDR1 is MDHEN and CDR2 is SYDVKM in the germline V gene. The CDR3 is 13 amino acids. Trimming cost V 11 bases and J 4 bases; bases outside gene matches: 10. Here the CDR3 reads CAVARDSLYGYTF. CDR3 nucleotides: TGTGCCGTCGCACGGGACAGCCTCTATGGCTACACCTTC.

The chain carries TRBV6-1 and TRBJ2-6, with 10 bases fitting TRBD1. After removal of 1 base from V and 0 bases from J, the junction contained 0 bases not matched to a gene. The CDR3 sequence is 17 residues long. CDR1 and CDR2 from the germline V gene are MNHNS and SASEGT. For the CDR3, the DNA is TGTGCCAGCAGTGAAGGGACAGGGGGCTCTGGGGCCAACGTCCTGACTTTC. It yields the protein CASSEGTGGSGANVLTF.

The J gene is TRBJ1-3, the V gene TRBV7-3; D ambiguous. Trimming stripped 0 bases from V and 0 bases from J, with 9 bases between. Germline V gene lookup returns CDR1 SGHTA and CDR2 FQGTGA. The CDR3 has 16 residues. The CDR3 DNA follows: TGTGCCAGCAGCTTAACGGTGGGCGTCTCTGGAAACACCATATATTTT. Its protein is CASSLTVGVSGNTIYF.

The chain carries TRBV3-1 (or the pseudogene TRBV3-2) and TRBJ2-1; 7 bases agree with TRBD2. Losses at the gene ends were 4 bases for V and 7 bases for J; bases not matched to a gene: 10. This CDR3 spans 15 amino acids. Germline V CDR1 and CDR2: LGHDT, YNNKEL (reference sequence). CDR3 protein: CASSPRNSGRNEQFF. CDR3 nucleotide sequence: TGTGCCAGCAGCCCCCGTAATTCCGGGAGGAATGAGCAGTTCTTC.

The rearrangement joins TRBV11-1 to TRBJ2-2; D is ambiguous. The V and J ends lost 3 bases and 6 bases respectively, with 11 bases between them. Germline V gives CDR1 SGHAT, CDR2 FQDESV (reference sequence). The CDR3 has 14 amino acids. CDR3 coding DNA: TGTGCCAGCAGCTTGGAGCCTGGTGCCGGGGAGCTGTTTTTT. It encodes CASSLEPGAGELFF.

The chain has TRBV7-9 and TRBJ2-2; 9 bases are a match to TRBD1. Losses at the gene ends were 5 bases for V and 6 bases for J; bases not matched to a gene: 10. Germline-derived CDR1 and CDR2 are SEHNR and FQNEAQ (reference sequence). The CDR3 consists of 16 residues. CDR3 loop: CASSPWGTGTAGELFF. The CDR3 DNA follows: TGTGCCAGCAGCCCGTGGGGGACAGGGACCGCCGGGGAGCTGTTTTTT.

This chain joins TRBV28 and TRBJ2-3; 7 bases agree with TRBD1. The J segment lost 1 base and the V segment lost 6 bases, leaving 4 bases of the junction unmatched. Germline V gives CDR1 MDHEN, CDR2 SYDVKM. The CDR3 runs to 14 residues. CDR3 nucleotide sequence: TGTGCCAGCAGCCCCACAGGGGGCACAGATACGCAGTATTTT. Its protein product is CASSPTGGTDTQYF.

The chain is built from TRBV18 and TRBJ2-1, with D tentatively TRBD1 (6 bases). The germline V and J ends were trimmed by 2 bases and 5 bases, with 10 bases remaining between them. Looked up from germline, CDR1 is KGHSH and CDR2 is LQKENI. The CDR3 loop spans 14 amino acids. DNA of the CDR3: TGTGCCAGCTCACCAAACAGGGAGAACAATGAGCAGTTCTTC. Its protein product is CASSPNRENNEQFF.

V is TRBV27 and J is TRBJ1-2, with D perhaps matching TRBD1 (5 bases). The germline V and J ends were trimmed by 5 bases and 2 bases, with 12 bases remaining between them. The CDR3 runs 14 residues. From germline, CDR1 is MNHEY and CDR2 SMNVEV (reference sequence). CDR3 sequence reads: CASSAQGANYGYTF. The CDR3 DNA is TGTGCCAGCAGTGCCCAGGGTGCCAACTATGGCTACACCTTC.

The count of this clone is one. The rearrangement joins TRBV20-1 to TRBJ1-2; D gene uncertain. The CDR3 consists of 12 residues. Germline CDR1 reads DFQATT; CDR2 reads SNEGSKA (reference sequence). V was shortened by 3 bases and J by 0 bases, with 5 bases between the two germline ends. The CDR3 is CSASTANYGYTF. The CDR3 DNA sequence: TGCAGTGCTAGTACAGCTAACTATGGCTACACCTTC.

The rearrangement joins TRBV5-1 to TRBJ2-7; D unclear. Per the germline V gene, CDR1 is SGHRS and CDR2 is YFSETQ. V lost 0 bases and J 5 bases, leaving 9 bases between the germline ends. There are 13 residues in the CDR3. CDR3 DNA sequence: TGCGCCAGCAGCTTGGGACTCAAAAACGAGCAGTACTTC. Translation: CASSLGLKNEQYF.

V gene TRBV28 combines with J gene TRBJ1-1; 7 bases align to TRBD1. There are 15 residues in the CDR3. Germline CDR1 MDHEN, CDR2 SYDVKM. V was pared by 5 bases and J by 1 base, with 7 bases of the junction left unmatched. CDR3 in DNA: TGTGCCAGCAGTAGACTACAGGGGTCGAACACTGAAGCTTTCTTT. Translation: CASSRLQGSNTEAFF.

The chain couples TRBV5-6 to TRBJ2-7; TRBD2 agrees at 11 bases. In germline, CDR1 is SGHDT, CDR2 YYEEEE. This CDR3 is built from 17 residues. Trimming cost V 1 base and J 3 bases; bases outside gene matches: 9. For the CDR3, the DNA is TGTGCCAGCAGCTTGTGGGGCCTAGCGGGAGGAGACTACGAGCAGTACTTC. It is translated as CASSLWGLAGGDYEQYF. The entire variable domain, with the rest obtained from reference TRBV5-6 and TRBJ2-7, is as follows: DAGVTQSPTHLIKTRGQQVTLRCSPKSGHDTVSWYQQALGQGPQFIFQYYEEEERQRGNFPDRFSGHQFPNYSSELNVNALLLGDSALYLCASSLWGLAGGDYEQYFGPGTRLTVT.

J is TRBJ2-1 and V is TRBV10-2, with D perhaps matching TRBD1 (6 bases). This CDR3 region has 14 residues. Germline values: CDR1 WSHSY, CDR2 SAAADI. V gave up 1 base and J gave up 9 bases, with 13 bases separating them. The CDR3 protein is CASSELNRAGEQFF. CDR3 in DNA: TGCGCCAGCAGTGAGTTGAACAGGGCGGGTGAGCAGTTCTTC.

In this sample, this clone turned up once. The rearrangement links TRBV28 to TRBJ1-5, with D possibly matching TRBD1 (5 bases). The CDR3 has 17 amino acids. Germline assignment: CDR1 MDHEN and CDR2 SYDVKM. Trimming removed 3 bases at V and 2 bases at J, with 17 bases between. This CDR3 is CASSFPPIFRGNQPQHF. The DNA for the CDR3 is TGTGCCAGCAGTTTCCCTCCGATCTTCAGGGGCAATCAGCCCCAGCATTTT.

This chain links TRBV12-5 with TRBJ2-7, with 12 positions matching TRBD1. The CDR3 runs to 16 residues. The J segment lost 4 bases and the V segment lost 2 bases, leaving 6 bases of the junction unmatched. Germline V gene lookup returns CDR1 LGHNT and CDR2 FRNRAP. The CDR3 reads CASGLIPGQGAYEQYF. CDR3 sequence (DNA): TGTGCTAGTGGTTTGATACCGGGACAGGGGGCGTACGAGCAGTACTTC.

The chain combines TRBV7-2 with TRBJ2-1; 13 bases map to TRBD2. Trimming took 6 bases from V and 0 from J; bases not matched to a gene: 8. The CDR3 is 18 amino acids. CDR1 SGHTA and CDR2 FQGNSA come from the germline V gene. This CDR3 is CASRPGLAGLRSYNEQFF. CDR3 coding DNA: TGTGCCAGCAGGCCGGGACTAGCGGGACTCCGCTCCTACAATGAGCAGTTCTTC.